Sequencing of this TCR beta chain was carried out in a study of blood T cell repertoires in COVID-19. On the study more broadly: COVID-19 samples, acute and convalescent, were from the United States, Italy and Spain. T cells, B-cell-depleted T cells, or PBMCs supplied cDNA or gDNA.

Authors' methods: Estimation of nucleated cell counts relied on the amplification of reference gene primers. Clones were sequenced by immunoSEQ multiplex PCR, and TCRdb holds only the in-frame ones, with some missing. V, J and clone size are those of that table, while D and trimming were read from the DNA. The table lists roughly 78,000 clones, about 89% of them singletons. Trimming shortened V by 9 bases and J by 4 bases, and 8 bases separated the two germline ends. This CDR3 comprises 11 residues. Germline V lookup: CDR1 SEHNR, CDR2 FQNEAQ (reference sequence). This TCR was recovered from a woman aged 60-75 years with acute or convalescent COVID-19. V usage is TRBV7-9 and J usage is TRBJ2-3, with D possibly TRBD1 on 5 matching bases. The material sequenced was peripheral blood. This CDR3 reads CASQGPDTQYF. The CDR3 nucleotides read TGTGCCAGTCAGGGTCCAGATACGCAGTATTTT.